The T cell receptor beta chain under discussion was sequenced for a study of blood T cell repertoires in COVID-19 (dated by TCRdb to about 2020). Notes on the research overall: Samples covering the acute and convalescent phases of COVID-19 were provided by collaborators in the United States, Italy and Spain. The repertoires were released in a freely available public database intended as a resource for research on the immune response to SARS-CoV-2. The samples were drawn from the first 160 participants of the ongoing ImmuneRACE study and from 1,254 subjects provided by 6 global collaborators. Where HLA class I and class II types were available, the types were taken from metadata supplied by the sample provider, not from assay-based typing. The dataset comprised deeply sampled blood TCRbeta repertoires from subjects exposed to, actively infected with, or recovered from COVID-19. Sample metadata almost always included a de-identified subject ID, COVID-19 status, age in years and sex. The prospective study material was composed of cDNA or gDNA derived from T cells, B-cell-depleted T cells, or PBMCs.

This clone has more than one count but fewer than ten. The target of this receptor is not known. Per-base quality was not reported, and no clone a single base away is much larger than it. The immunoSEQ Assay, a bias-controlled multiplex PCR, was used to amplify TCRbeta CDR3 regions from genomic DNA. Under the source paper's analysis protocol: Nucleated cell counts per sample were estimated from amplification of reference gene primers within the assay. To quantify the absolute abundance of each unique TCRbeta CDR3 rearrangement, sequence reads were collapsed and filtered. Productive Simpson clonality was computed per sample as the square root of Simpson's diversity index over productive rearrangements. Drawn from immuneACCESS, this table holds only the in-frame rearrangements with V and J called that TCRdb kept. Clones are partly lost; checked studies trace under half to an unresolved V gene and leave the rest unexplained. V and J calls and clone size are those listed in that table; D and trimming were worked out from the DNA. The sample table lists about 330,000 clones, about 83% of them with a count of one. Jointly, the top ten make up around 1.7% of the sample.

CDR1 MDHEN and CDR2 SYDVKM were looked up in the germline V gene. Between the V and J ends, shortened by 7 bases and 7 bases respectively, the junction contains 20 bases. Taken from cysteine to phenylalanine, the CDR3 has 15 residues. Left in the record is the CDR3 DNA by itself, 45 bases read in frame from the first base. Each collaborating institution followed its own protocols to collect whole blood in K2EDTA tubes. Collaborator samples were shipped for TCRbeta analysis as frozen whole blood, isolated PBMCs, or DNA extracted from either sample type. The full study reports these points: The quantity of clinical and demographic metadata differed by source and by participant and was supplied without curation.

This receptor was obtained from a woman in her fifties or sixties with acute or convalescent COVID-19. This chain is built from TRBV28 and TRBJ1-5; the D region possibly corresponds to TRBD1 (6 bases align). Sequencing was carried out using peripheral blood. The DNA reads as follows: TGTGCCAGCACCCCATATCGGACAGTGCTACAGCCCCAGCATTTT. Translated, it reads CASTPYRTVLQPQHF.